This is a list of T cell receptor beta chains from one sample in a study of T cell responses to AZD1222 COVID-19 vaccine. TCRdb's copy holds only in-frame clones and misses some; the assay was immunoSEQ multiplex PCR. The sample includes under 150,000 clones, around 91% of them seen just once. The sequencing used peripheral blood, collected 28 days after the second AZD1222 dose. The receptor set was obtained from an adult who received the AZD1222 COVID-19 vaccine. Each CDR3 is given with its conserved first and last residue. The D gene is left open where the match is weak. Rows may omit the clone size; those that give it use once, few, many or a size class.

D	V	size	J	DNA	CDR3
TRBD1	TRBV18	NA	TRBJ1-1	TGTGCCAGCTCACCACCGTGGCCCGACAGGGTTGAAGCTTTCTTT	CASSPPWPDRVEAFF
NA	TRBV30	once	TRBJ2-2	TGTGCCCGGAAAAGGTACACCGGGGAGCTGTTTTTT	CARKRYTGELFF
NA	TRBV15	NA	TRBJ2-1	TGTGCCACCAGCAGAGGCAAGAGAAGTGCCCCCTACAATGAGCAGTTCTTC	CATSRGKRSAPYNEQFF
TRBD2	TRBV29-1	once	TRBJ2-3	TGCAGCGTTGTAACTAGCGGGAGTTATACGCAGTATTTT	CSVVTSGSYTQYF
TRBD1	TRBV3-1/TRBV3-2	NA	TRBJ2-7	TGTGCCAGCAGCCAAGAACAGGGGCCCTACTACGAGCAGTACTTC	CASSQEQGPYYEQYF
NA	TRBV28	NA	TRBJ2-3	TGTGCCAGCAGTCGGGGCGAACCTAGCACAGATACGCAGTATTTT	CASSRGEPSTDTQYF
TRBD2	TRBV24-1	NA	TRBJ2-1	TGTGCCACCAGTGATTTGCCCAGCGGGAGGGAAGGGGGTGAGCAGTTCTTC	CATSDLPSGREGGEQFF
TRBD2	TRBV6-5	NA	TRBJ2-7	TGTGCCAGCAGGGGAGGTCCTAGCGGGAGTTTGGAGCAGTACTTC	CASRGGPSGSLEQYF
NA	TRBV18	NA	TRBJ1-3	TGTGCCAGCTCCACTACCCGGGGCTCTGGAAACACCATATATTTT	CASSTTRGSGNTIYF
NA	TRBV29-1	NA	TRBJ1-2	TGCAGCGGTTGCTATTTGGATGGCTACACCTTC	CSGCYLDGYTF
NA	TRBV5-8	NA	TRBJ1-4	TGTGCCAGCAGCTTGGGACCACCTTGGGGGGCAACTAATGAAAAACTGTTTTTT	CASSLGPPWGATNEKLFF
NA	TRBV19	NA	TRBJ2-2	TGTGCCAGTGGGGGCATCGGGAGTGGAGGCACCGGGGAGCTGTTTTTT	CASGGIGSGGTGELFF
TRBD1	TRBV14	NA	TRBJ2-7	TGTGCCAGCAGTTTCGGACAGGGCGTCGACGAGCAGTACTTC	CASSFGQGVDEQYF
NA	TRBV6-2/TRBV6-3	NA	TRBJ1-1	TGTGCCAGCAGTTACGACACAGTACGAGGGGACACTGAAGCTTTCTTT	CASSYDTVRGDTEAFF
NA	TRBV27	once	TRBJ2-5	TGTGCCAGCAGCCGGGGACACGCGGAGACCCAGTACTTC	CASSRGHAETQYF
NA	TRBV7-3	NA	TRBJ2-1	TGTGCCAGCAGCTCCCCTAGCCTAGGTTACAATGAGCAGTTCTTC	CASSSPSLGYNEQFF
TRBD2	TRBV3-1/TRBV3-2	NA	TRBJ2-7	TGTGCCAGCAGCCGTGGGACTAGCGCCTACGAGCAGTACTTC	CASSRGTSAYEQYF
NA	TRBV2	NA	TRBJ2-1	TGTGCCAGCAGGCTTTCCTACAATGAGCAGTTCTTC	CASRLSYNEQFF
NA	TRBV7-3	NA	TRBJ1-1	TGTGCCAGCAGCGAGCCTCGGAACACTGAAGCTTTCTTT	CASSEPRNTEAFF
NA	TRBV5-4	few	TRBJ2-1	TGTGCCAGCAGCCTGGGGCGACGGAACAATGAGCAGTTCTTC	CASSLGRRNNEQFF
NA	TRBV7-9	NA	TRBJ2-7	TGTGCCACCGTAGGGTGGGAGGACTACGAGCAGTACTTC	CATVGWEDYEQYF
NA	TRBV3-1/TRBV3-2	once	TRBJ1-5	TGTGCCAGCAGCCAAGGAGATCAGCCCCAGCATTTT	CASSQGDQPQHF
TRBD1	TRBV16	NA	TRBJ2-6	TGTGCCAGCAGCCAAAGGACAGGGGGTTCTGGGGCCAACGTCCTGACTTTC	CASSQRTGGSGANVLTF
NA	TRBV6-4	many	TRBJ1-5	TGTGCCAGCAGTGAGGGGGCAAATCAGCCCCAGCATTTT	CASSEGANQPQHF
TRBD2	TRBV18	NA	TRBJ2-1	TGTGCCAGCTCACCCTGGGGGACTAGGGGTGGTGAGCAGTTCTTC	CASSPWGTRGGEQFF
NA	TRBV2	NA	TRBJ2-2	TGTGCCAGCAGGGGGGACACCGCGAACACCGGGGAGCTGTTTTTT	CASRGDTANTGELFF
NA	TRBV5-1	NA	TRBJ1-1	TGCGCCAGCAGCACTATAGGGGGTAACACTGAAGCTTTCTTT	CASSTIGGNTEAFF
TRBD2	TRBV27	NA	TRBJ2-2	TGTGCCAGCCGAGCGGGAAACGGGGAGCTGTTTTTT	CASRAGNGELFF
NA	TRBV27	many	TRBJ2-2	TGTGCCAGCAGTTTGGCGAACACCGGGGAGCTGTTTTTT	CASSLANTGELFF
TRBD1	TRBV7-8	NA	TRBJ2-1	TGTGCCAGCAGCCACAAGTCCGGGACAGGGGGTGAGCAGTTCTTC	CASSHKSGTGGEQFF
TRBD1	TRBV13	NA	TRBJ2-1	TGTGCCAGCAGCTTAGGGGACAGGGAGGAGCAGTTCTTC	CASSLGDREEQFF
NA	TRBV6-4	NA	TRBJ2-3	TGTGCCAGCAGTGACGGGGTCACAGATACGCAGTATTTT	CASSDGVTDTQYF
TRBD1	TRBV19	NA	TRBJ2-7	TGTGCCAGTAGTAGGAAGACAGGGGATCGATTCTACGAGCAGTACTTC	CASSRKTGDRFYEQYF
TRBD2	TRBV27	NA	TRBJ2-1	TGTGCCAGCAAAACCCTCGGGGGCGGGAGGTCCTACAATGAGCAGTTCTTC	CASKTLGGGRSYNEQFF
NA	TRBV5-1	once	TRBJ2-2	TGCGCCACCGAGACAGCATCGAACACCGGGGAGCTGTTTTTT	CATETASNTGELFF
NA	TRBV6-5	NA	TRBJ2-4	TGTGCCAGCAGTCCGTACACGGTCGAGGGCATTCAGTACTTC	CASSPYTVEGIQYF
TRBD1	TRBV6-1	NA	TRBJ1-1	TGTGCCAGCAGTGAAGCGCGGACAGGATATACTGAAGCTTTCTTT	CASSEARTGYTEAFF